This entry lists 19 T cell receptor beta chains sequenced from one sample in a study of T cell repertoires in cytomegalovirus infection. These receptors are not linked to any known antigen. From the reads, TCRdb called clonotypes with MiXCR, one entry per CDR3 protein. Among 45,000 to 50,000 distinct CDR3 sequences listed, 15% to 25% were seen once. The source was CD8+ T cells from cultured PBMCs, collected from culture after CMV antigen stimulation. These receptors originate from a human donor in good health (CMV status not recorded). Some clones in this sample may be carry-over from other donors' samples.

At least ten counts were recorded for this clonotype. The gene calls are TRBV24-1 and TRBJ2-1; 8 bases match TRBD1. V was pared by 1 base and J by 6 bases, with 7 bases of the junction left unmatched. Germline V gene data show CDR1 as KGHDR and CDR2 as SFDVKD. The CDR3 totals 16 residues. CDR3 DNA sequence: TGTGCCACCAGTGATTTTATTAGGACAGGGATCAATGAGCAGTTCTTC. It is translated as CATSDFIRTGINEQFF.

This clonotype came up many times. The chain combines TRBV4-1 with TRBJ1-2; 7 bases match TRBD1. The CDR3 has 14 residues. Germline assignment: CDR1 MGHRA and CDR2 YSYEKL. The J segment lost 6 bases and the V segment lost 0 bases, leaving 4 bases of the junction unmatched. Here the CDR3 DNA reads TGCGCCAGCAGCCAAGATACCAGGGGGGATGGCTACACCTTC. It encodes CASSQDTRGDGYTF.

Remarks on this clonotype: One base away lies a much larger clone, so this may be a sequencing read error. Because the CDR3 is missing its conserved closing phenylalanine or tryptophan, this is likely a read error. The chain recombines TRBV5-1 with TRBJ1-6, with 10 bases aligning to TRBD1. Germline values: CDR1 SGHRS, CDR2 YFSETQ. The trim removed 3 bases at V and 8 bases at J, leaving 5 bases unmatched. The CDR3 loop spans 15 amino acids. The CDR3 sequence is CASSSRQGADSPLHS. The CDR3 DNA sequence: TGCGCCAGCAGCTCCCGACAGGGGGCGGATTCACCCCTCCACTCT.

This clonotype was found a few times. V usage is TRBV27 and J usage is TRBJ1-2; 11 bases fit TRBD1. Germline V gives CDR1 MNHEY, CDR2 SMNVEV (reference sequence). The V and J ends lost 5 bases and 4 bases, in that order; junction bases with no gene match: 6. CDR3 length equals 15 residues. CDR3 sequence reads: CASSHGTGGIYGYTF. The CDR3 DNA reads as TGTGCCAGCAGTCACGGGACAGGGGGAATCTATGGCTACACCTTC.

This clonotype was counted many times. The DNA of the CDR3 is TGTGCCAGCAGCCTAGACGACTACGAGCAGTACTTC. Translation gives CASSLDDYEQYF. This chain links TRBV28 with TRBJ2-7; D not certain. V was clipped by 6 bases and J by 3 bases, with 9 bases between them. Germline assignment: CDR1 MDHEN and CDR2 SYDVKM. CDR3 size: 12 residues.

A few counts support this clonotype. The chain links TRBV29-1 to TRBJ2-1; D uncertain. V lost 6 bases to trimming and J lost 5 bases, with 11 bases between them. The germline gives CDR1 SQVTM, CDR2 ANQGSEA. This CDR3 comprises 12 residues. CDR3 in DNA: TGCAGCGTAGATACCGGAAACAATGAGCAGTTCTTC. As protein: CSVDTGNNEQFF.

This clonotype was observed at least ten times. This sequence joins TRBV7-9 and TRBJ2-3, with 7 bases aligning to TRBD2. The V gene's germline CDR1 is SEHNR and CDR2 FQNEAQ (reference sequence). CDR3 length: 15 amino acids. V was clipped by 5 bases and J by 1 base; unmatched bases: 6. The CDR3 DNA sequence: TGTGCCAGCAGCCCCTTGGCGGGGGGCACAGATACGCAGTATTTT. This gives the protein CASSPLAGGTDTQYF.

This clonotype was seen many times. V and J are TRBV7-8 and TRBJ2-7; 8 bases line up with TRBD1. This CDR3 is 15 amino acids long. Germline V gene data show CDR1 as SGHVS and CDR2 as FQNEAQ. The trim removed 5 bases at V and 3 bases at J, leaving 9 bases unmatched. CDR3 in DNA: TGTGCCAGCAGCCTACTCCAGGGGGCTTTCTACGAGCAGTACTTC. Translating gives CASSLLQGAFYEQYF.

The V call is TRBV20-1, the J call TRBJ2-7; TRBD2 agrees at 14 bases. V shed 1 base and J 3 bases; nucleotides not matched to a gene: 8. Germline V gene sequence: CDR1 DFQATT, CDR2 SNEGSKA (reference sequence). The CDR3 spans 17 residues. Here the CDR3 reads CSARGATSGRAFYEQYF. CDR3 nucleotide sequence: TGCAGTGCTAGAGGTGCGACTAGCGGGAGGGCCTTCTACGAGCAGTACTTC.

This rearrangement joins TRBV5-1 to TRBJ1-1, with no clear D. CDR1 is SGHRS, CDR2 YFSETQ, per germline. V shed 4 bases and J shed 0 bases, with 16 bases lying between them. The CDR3 covers 16 residues. CDR3 DNA sequence: TGCGCCAGCAGCGCCAGGTTCTCCGGGATGAACACTGAAGCTTTCTTT. Its translation: CASSARFSGMNTEAFF.

The chain couples TRBV5-5 to TRBJ1-1, with TRBD1 as a possible D gene (5 bases). This CDR3 spans 15 amino acids. CDR1 and CDR2 (germline): SGHKS, YYEKEE (reference sequence). V lost 4 bases, J lost 0 bases, and 13 bases lay in between. The CDR3 is CASSGSRELNTEAFF. As DNA, the CDR3 is TGTGCCAGCAGCGGGAGCAGGGAGTTGAACACTGAAGCTTTCTTT.

This clonotype was observed at least ten times. The J gene is TRBJ1-2, the V gene TRBV6-1; D is uncertain. The CDR3 runs to 12 residues. Germline V gene sequence: CDR1 MNHNS, CDR2 SASEGT. Trimming removed 9 bases from V and 4 bases from J, with 12 bases in between. CDR3 sequence: CASSNPAYGYTF. CDR3 sequence (DNA): TGTGCCAGTTCCAATCCTGCCTATGGCTACACCTTC.

The J gene is TRBJ2-7, the V gene TRBV5-1; D is uncertain. This CDR3 region has 14 residues. Germline CDR1 is SGHRS and CDR2 is YFSETQ. Trimming pared 2 bases from V and 0 bases from J, leaving 9 bases between. The CDR3 DNA reads as TGCGCCAGCAGCTTTGGTACTCACTCCTACGAGCAGTACTTC. Its translation: CASSFGTHSYEQYF. The variable domain in full, with the rest retrieved from reference TRBV5-1 and TRBJ2-7, is KAGVTQTPRYLIKTRGQQVTLSCSPISGHRSVSWYQQTPGQGLQFLFEYFSETQRNKGNFPGRFSGRQFSNSRSEMNVSTLELGDSALYLCASSFGTHSYEQYFGPGTRLTVT.

The V and J genes are TRBV7-3 and TRBJ1-1; TRBD1 is a possible D gene (5 bases). The V end was cut by 4 bases, the J end by 1 base, with 10 bases between. The germline V gene has CDR1 SGHTA and CDR2 FQGTGA. The CDR3 is 14 residues long. The CDR3 loop is CASSWGVWNTEAFF. DNA of the CDR3: TGTGCCAGCAGCTGGGGCGTCTGGAACACTGAAGCTTTCTTT. Full variable domain (remainder filled in from reference TRBV7-3 and TRBJ1-1): GAGVSQTPSNKVTEKGKYVELRCDPISGHTALYWYRQSLGQGPEFLIYFQGTGAADDSGLPNDRFFAVRPEGSVSTLKIQRTERGDSAVYLCASSWGVWNTEAFFGQGTRLTVV.

The chain employs TRBV5-1 and TRBJ2-5; D remains ambiguous. The germline CDR1 and CDR2 sequences are SGHRS and YFSETQ. V was pared by 0 bases and J by 1 base, with 10 bases between. The CDR3 contains 15 residues. The chain's CDR3 is CASSLVGKTQETQYF. The CDR3 DNA reads as TGCGCCAGCAGCTTGGTGGGTAAAACCCAAGAGACCCAGTACTTC.

The chain links TRBV23-1 to TRBJ1-6; unclear D gene. TRBV23-1 is an ORF, and what it does is uncertain. The ends were cut back, 0 bases at V and 5 bases at J, with 11 bases in the middle. The CDR3 is 16 residues long. CDR3 amino acids: CASSQSKTPNNSPLHF. The CDR3 nucleotides read TGCGCCAGCAGTCAATCGAAGACACCAAATAATTCACCCCTCCACTTT.

This chain links TRBV6-6 with TRBJ2-7; TRBD2 matches 7 bases. Germline V gives CDR1 MNHNY, CDR2 SVGAGI (reference sequence). This CDR3 is built from 12 residues. V shed 5 bases and J 9 bases; nucleotides not matched to a gene: 7. The CDR3, as DNA: TGTGCCAGCAGTAGCCCGGGAGGAGGGCAGTACTTC. Translation gives CASSSPGGGQYF.

This clonotype was observed many times. The V call is TRBV12-3 or TRBV12-4, the J call TRBJ1-5; D is uncertain. This CDR3 is built from 13 residues. V lost 7 bases, J lost 4 bases, and 11 bases lay in between. CDR3 amino acids: CASTKRGNQPQHF. As DNA, the CDR3 is TGTGCCAGCACGAAGCGGGGAAATCAGCCCCAGCATTTT.

This clonotype has just a few counts. V usage is TRBV6-8 and J usage is TRBJ2-6; D not certain. Germline V gene sequence: CDR1 MNHGY, CDR2 SAAAGT. V was shortened by 6 bases and J by 2 bases, with 5 bases between the two germline ends. The CDR3 extends over 13 amino acids. The CDR3 protein is CASSPTGANVLTF. The DNA for the CDR3 is TGTGCCAGCAGCCCGACTGGGGCCAACGTCCTGACTTTC.